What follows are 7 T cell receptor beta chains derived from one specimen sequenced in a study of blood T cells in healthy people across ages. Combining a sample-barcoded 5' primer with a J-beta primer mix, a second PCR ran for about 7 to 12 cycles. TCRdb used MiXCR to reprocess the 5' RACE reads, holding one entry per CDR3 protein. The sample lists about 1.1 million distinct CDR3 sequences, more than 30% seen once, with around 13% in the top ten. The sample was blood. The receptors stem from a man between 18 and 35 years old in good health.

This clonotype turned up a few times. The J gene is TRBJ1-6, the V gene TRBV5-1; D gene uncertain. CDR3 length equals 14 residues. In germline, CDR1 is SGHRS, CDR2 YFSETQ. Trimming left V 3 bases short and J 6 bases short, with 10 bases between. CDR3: CASSSPGPNSPLHF. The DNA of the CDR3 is TGCGCCAGCAGCTCCCCGGGCCCTAATTCACCCCTCCACTTT.

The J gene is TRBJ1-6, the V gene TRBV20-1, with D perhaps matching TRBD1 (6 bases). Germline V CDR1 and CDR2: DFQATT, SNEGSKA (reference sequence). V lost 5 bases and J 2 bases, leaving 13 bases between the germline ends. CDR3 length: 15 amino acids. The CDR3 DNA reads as TGCAGTGCTCACCCGGGGGCGACCTATAATTCACCCCTCCACTTT. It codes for CSAHPGATYNSPLHF.

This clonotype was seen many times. CDR3 DNA: TGTGCCAGCAGCTTGGAGGCAGGGAGCTCCTACGAGCAGTACTTC. This gives the protein CASSLEAGSSYEQYF. This chain connects TRBV5-5 to TRBJ2-7; D may be TRBD1 or TRBD2 (5 bases each). Trimming shortened V by 0 bases and J by 0 bases, and 10 bases separated the two germline ends. This CDR3 spans 15 amino acids. Germline V gene data show CDR1 as SGHKS and CDR2 as YYEKEE (reference sequence).

The CDR3 spells CASSLIREDEQYF. In nucleotides, the CDR3 is TGTGCCAGCAGCCTTATCAGGGAGGATGAGCAGTACTTC. The chain is built from TRBV4-2 and TRBJ2-1; a possible D gene is TRBD2 (6 bases). The last part of the DNA fits TRBJ2-7 better; the J call may be wrong. Germline V gene lookup returns CDR1 LGHNA and CDR2 YNFKEQ. The CDR3 extends over 13 amino acids.

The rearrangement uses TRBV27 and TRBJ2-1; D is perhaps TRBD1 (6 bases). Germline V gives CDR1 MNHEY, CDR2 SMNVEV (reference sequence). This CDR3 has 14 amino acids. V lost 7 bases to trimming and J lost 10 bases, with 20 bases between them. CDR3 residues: CASTQLAGQREQFF. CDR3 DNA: TGTGCCAGCACCCAATTGGCCGGACAGCGGGAGCAGTTCTTC.

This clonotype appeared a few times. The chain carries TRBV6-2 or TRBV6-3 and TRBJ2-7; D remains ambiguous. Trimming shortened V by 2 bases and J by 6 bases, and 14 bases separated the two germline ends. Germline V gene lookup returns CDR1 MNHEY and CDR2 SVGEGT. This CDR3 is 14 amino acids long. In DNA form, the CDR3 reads TGTGCCAGCAGTTACGGTCAGGAACCGTTCGAGCAGTACTTC. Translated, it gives CASSYGQEPFEQYF.

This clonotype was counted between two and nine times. The CDR3 loop reads CASSPYFTGGGYNEQFF. CDR3 DNA: TGCGCCAGCAGCCCTTACTTCACGGGGGGAGGCTACAATGAGCAGTTCTTC. The chain carries TRBV5-1 and TRBJ2-1; 7 bases align to TRBD2. The J segment lost 3 bases and the V segment lost 4 bases, leaving 13 bases of the junction unmatched. This CDR3 contains 17 residues. Germline loops: CDR1 SGHRS, CDR2 YFSETQ.